Described below is a single T cell receptor beta chain sequence and its context. Original methodology: Amplification from reference gene primers served as the basis for estimated nucleated cell counts. TCRdb keeps only in-frame clones here, not all; method: immunoSEQ multiplex PCR. For V, J and clone size, that table is used; D and trimming come from the DNA. This table holds roughly 13,000 clones, roughly 84% found once. The data were taken from a study of blood T cell repertoires in COVID-19. On the study more broadly: Researchers got acute and convalescent COVID-19 samples from the United States, Italy and Spain. The cDNA or gDNA used as material had been derived from T cells, B-cell-depleted T cells, or PBMCs.

J lost 7 bases, V lost 4 bases, and 9 bases had no gene match. The CDR3 is 15 amino acids. Per the germline V gene, CDR1 is SGHRS and CDR2 is YFSETQ. The sequence was collected from a woman between 45 and 60 years old with active or convalescent COVID-19. The rearrangement links TRBV5-1 to TRBJ2-1; 9 nucleotides align to TRBD2. Material: peripheral blood. CDR3 coding DNA: TGCGCCAGCAGCCCCCGGGGCGGGGGGGGGAATGAGCAGTTCTTC. Its translation: CASSPRGGGGNEQFF.